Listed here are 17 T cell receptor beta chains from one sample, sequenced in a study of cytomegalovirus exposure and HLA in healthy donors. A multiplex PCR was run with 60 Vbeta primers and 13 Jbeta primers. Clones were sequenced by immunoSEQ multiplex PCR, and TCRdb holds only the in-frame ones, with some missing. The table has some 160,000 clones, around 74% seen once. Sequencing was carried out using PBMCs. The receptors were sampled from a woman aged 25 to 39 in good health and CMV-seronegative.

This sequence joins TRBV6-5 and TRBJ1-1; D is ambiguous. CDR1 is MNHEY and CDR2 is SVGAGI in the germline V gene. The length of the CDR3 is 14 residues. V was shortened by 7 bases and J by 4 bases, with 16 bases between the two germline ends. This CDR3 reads CASNLDSRSTEAFF. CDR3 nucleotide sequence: TGTGCCAGCAACCTTGACTCGAGAAGCACTGAAGCTTTCTTT.

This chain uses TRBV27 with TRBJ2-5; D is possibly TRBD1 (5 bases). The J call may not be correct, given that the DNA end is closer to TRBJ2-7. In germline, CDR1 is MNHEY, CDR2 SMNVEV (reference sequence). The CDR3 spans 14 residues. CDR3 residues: CASSLQGITYEQYF. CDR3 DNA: TGTGCCAGCAGTTTACAGGGTATCACCTACGAGCAGTACTTC.

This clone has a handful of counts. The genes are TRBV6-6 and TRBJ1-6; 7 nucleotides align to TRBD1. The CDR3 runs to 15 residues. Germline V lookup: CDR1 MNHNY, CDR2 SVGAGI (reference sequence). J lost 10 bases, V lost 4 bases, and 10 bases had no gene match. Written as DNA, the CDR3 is TGTGCCAGCAGTTCCGACAGGGTAGGACCCTCACCCCTCCACTTT. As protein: CASSSDRVGPSPLHF.

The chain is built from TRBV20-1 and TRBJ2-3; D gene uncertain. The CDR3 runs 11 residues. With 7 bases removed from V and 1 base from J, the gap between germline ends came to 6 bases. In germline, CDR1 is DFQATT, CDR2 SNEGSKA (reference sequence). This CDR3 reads CSVHGTDTQYF. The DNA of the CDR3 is TGCAGTGTACATGGCACAGATACGCAGTATTTT.

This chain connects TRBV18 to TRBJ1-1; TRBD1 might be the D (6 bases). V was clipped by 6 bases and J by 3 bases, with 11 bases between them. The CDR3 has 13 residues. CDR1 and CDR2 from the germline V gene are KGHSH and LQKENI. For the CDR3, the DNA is TGTGCCAGCTCGGGGGCAGGGGACACTGAAGCTTTCTTT. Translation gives CASSGAGDTEAFF.

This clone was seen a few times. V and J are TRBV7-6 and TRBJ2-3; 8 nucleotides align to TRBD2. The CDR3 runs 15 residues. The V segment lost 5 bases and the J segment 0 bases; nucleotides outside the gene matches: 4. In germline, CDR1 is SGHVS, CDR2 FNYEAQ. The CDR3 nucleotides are TGTGCCAGCAGCCCCGGACTAGCTAGCACAGATACGCAGTATTTT. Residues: CASSPGLASTDTQYF.

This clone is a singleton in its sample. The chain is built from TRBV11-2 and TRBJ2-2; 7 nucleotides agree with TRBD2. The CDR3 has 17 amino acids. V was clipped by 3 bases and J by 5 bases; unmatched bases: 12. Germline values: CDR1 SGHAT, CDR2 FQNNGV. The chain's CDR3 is CASSFPVSGTGTGELFF. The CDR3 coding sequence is TGTGCCAGCAGCTTCCCCGTCAGCGGGACGGGTACCGGGGAGCTGTTTTTT.

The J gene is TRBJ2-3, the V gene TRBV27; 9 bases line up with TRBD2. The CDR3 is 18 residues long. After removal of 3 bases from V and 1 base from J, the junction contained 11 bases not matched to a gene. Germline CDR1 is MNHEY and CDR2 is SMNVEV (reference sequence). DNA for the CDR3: TGTGCCAGCAGTTTCGTTGGTTTGGGACTAGCCGGCACAGATACGCAGTATTTT. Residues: CASSFVGLGLAGTDTQYF.

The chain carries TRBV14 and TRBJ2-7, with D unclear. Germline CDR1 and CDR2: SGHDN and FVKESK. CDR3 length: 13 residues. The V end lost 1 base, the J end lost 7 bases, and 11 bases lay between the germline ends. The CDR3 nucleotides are TGTGCCAGCAGCCAAGGACTCGGTTTGGAGCAGTACTTC. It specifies CASSQGLGLEQYF.

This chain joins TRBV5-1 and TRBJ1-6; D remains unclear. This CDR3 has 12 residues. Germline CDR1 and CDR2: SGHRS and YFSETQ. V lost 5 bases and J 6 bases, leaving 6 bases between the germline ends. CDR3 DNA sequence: TGCGCCAGCAGAGAGTCTAATTCACCCCTCCACTTT. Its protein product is CASRESNSPLHF.

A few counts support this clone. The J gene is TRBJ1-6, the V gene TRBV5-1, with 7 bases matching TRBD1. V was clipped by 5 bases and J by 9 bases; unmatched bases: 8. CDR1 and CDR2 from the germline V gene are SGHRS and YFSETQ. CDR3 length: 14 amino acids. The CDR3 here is CASRITGVGSPLHF. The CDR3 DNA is TGCGCCAGCAGAATTACAGGGGTTGGTTCACCCCTCCACTTT.

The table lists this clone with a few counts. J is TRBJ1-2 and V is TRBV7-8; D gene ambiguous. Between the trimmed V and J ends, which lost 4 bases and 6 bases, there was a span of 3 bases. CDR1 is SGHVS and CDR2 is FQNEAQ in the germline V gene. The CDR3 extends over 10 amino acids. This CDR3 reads CASSSDGYTF. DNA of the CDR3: TGTGCCAGCAGCTCCGATGGCTACACCTTC.

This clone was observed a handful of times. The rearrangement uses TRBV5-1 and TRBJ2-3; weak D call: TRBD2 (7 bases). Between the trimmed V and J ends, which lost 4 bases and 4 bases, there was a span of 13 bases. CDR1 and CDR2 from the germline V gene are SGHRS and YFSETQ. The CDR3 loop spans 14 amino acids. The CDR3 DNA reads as TGCGCCAGCAGCCAGGGAGGGGGGGCAGATACGCAGTATTTT. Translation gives CASSQGGGADTQYF.

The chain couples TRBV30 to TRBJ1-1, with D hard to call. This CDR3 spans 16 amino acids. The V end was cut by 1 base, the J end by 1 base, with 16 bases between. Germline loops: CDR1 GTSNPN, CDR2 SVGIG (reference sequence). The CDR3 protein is CAWSGGRAGENTEAFF. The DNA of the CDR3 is TGTGCCTGGAGTGGAGGGAGGGCGGGTGAGAACACTGAAGCTTTCTTT.

The CDR3 loop is CASSPTGGYEQFF. DNA for the CDR3: TGTGCCAGCTCACCTACAGGGGGCTATGAGCAGTTCTTC. This rearrangement joins TRBV18 to TRBJ2-1; 9 bases are a match to TRBD1. The V and J ends lost 3 bases and 8 bases, in that order; junction bases with no gene match: 2. This CDR3 is built from 13 residues. Germline CDR1 KGHSH, CDR2 LQKENI.

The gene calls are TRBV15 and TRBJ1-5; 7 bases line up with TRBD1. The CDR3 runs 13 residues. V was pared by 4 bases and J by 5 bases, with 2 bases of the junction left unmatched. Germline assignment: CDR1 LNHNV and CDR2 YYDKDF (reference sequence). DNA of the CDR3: TGTGCCACCAGCATTGACAGGGATCAGCCCCAGCATTTT. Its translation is CATSIDRDQPQHF.

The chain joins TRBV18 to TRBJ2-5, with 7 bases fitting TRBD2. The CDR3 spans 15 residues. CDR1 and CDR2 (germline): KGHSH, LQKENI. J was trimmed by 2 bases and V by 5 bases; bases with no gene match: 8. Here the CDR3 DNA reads TGTGCCAGCTCAGCATCCTACGGGGGGCAAGAGACCCAGTACTTC. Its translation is CASSASYGGQETQYF.